Listed here are 18 T cell receptor beta chains from one sample, sequenced in a study of blood T cells in healthy people across ages. A second about 7 to 12 cycle PCR used barcoded and J-beta primers. One entry per CDR3 protein, called by TCRdb with MiXCR from the 5' RACE reads. This sample has around 670,000 distinct CDR3 sequences, with about 30% found just once. The sequenced sample consisted of blood. Receptors were obtained from an elderly woman in good health.

This clonotype has a count of ten or more. The chain couples TRBV20-1 to TRBJ1-4, with D perhaps TRBD1 (6 bases). V shed 5 bases and J shed 7 bases, with 17 bases lying between them. Germline V gene lookup returns CDR1 DFQATT and CDR2 SNEGSKA (reference sequence). This CDR3 comprises 14 residues. The chain's CDR3 is CSAPGTRGVEKLFF. The CDR3 DNA reads as TGCAGTGCTCCCGGGACCAGGGGAGTTGAAAAACTGTTTTTT.

CDR3 nucleotide sequence: TGTGCCAGCAGCCCTTCGCGTGGGGGACACCCTAATGAAAAACTGTTTTTT. It encodes CASSPSRGGHPNEKLFF. The chain is built from TRBV9 and TRBJ1-4; D possibly corresponds to TRBD1 (6 bases). The CDR3 is 17 amino acids. Trimming cost V 4 bases and J 3 bases, with 19 bases left between them. CDR1 is SGDLS and CDR2 is YYNGEE in the germline V gene.

The table lists this clonotype with many counts. The chain has TRBV11-2 and TRBJ1-2; D remains unclear. CDR3 size: 13 residues. CDR1 is SGHAT, CDR2 FQNNGV, per germline. V shed 1 base and J shed 4 bases, with 7 bases lying between them. CDR3 DNA sequence: TGTGCCAGCAGCTTAGGGTCGGTCTATGGCTACACCTTC. Translation gives CASSLGSVYGYTF.

The rearrangement uses TRBV5-1 and TRBJ1-2; perhaps TRBD1 as D (5 bases). Germline V CDR1 and CDR2: SGHRS, YFSETQ. The length of the CDR3 is 15 residues. The V and J ends lost 4 bases and 6 bases respectively, with 19 bases between them. The CDR3 here is CASSPSVGLGDGYTF. The CDR3 DNA reads TGCGCCAGCAGCCCTTCGGTAGGACTGGGGGATGGCTACACCTTC.

In DNA, the CDR3 is TGCAGCGTTGCACCAGGGTGGGTGAACACTGAAGCTTTCTTT. It encodes CSVAPGWVNTEAFF. The chain joins TRBV29-1 to TRBJ1-1; tentative D call: TRBD1 (5 bases). This CDR3 region has 14 residues. CDR1 is SQVTM, CDR2 ANQGSEA, per germline. Trimming cost V 4 bases and J 0 bases, with 12 bases left between them.

This clonotype has just a few counts. V gene TRBV28 combines with J gene TRBJ2-1; the match to TRBD2 covers 9 bases. V was pared by 8 bases and J by 9 bases, with 11 bases of the junction left unmatched. The CDR3 is 14 residues long. Germline loops: CDR1 MDHEN, CDR2 SYDVKM. CDR3 amino acids: CASGNERGAREQFF. The CDR3 DNA is TGTGCCAGCGGTAACGAGCGGGGGGCCCGTGAGCAGTTCTTC.

The chain is built from TRBV6-1 and TRBJ2-7; perhaps TRBD1 as D (6 bases). The CDR3 consists of 15 residues. The germline CDR1 and CDR2 sequences are MNHNS and SASEGT. Trimming stripped 3 bases from V and 3 bases from J, with 15 bases between. CDR3 amino acids: CASSDGGGYYYEQYF. CDR3 nucleotides: TGTGCCAGCAGTGATGGGGGCGGATATTACTACGAGCAGTACTTC.

This clonotype was recorded at least ten times. The chain joins TRBV14 to TRBJ2-2, with D possibly matching TRBD2 (6 bases). In germline, CDR1 is SGHDN, CDR2 FVKESK. V was shortened by 3 bases and J by 3 bases, with 11 bases between the two germline ends. This CDR3 has 15 residues. CDR3 in amino acids: CASSQGLGYTGELFF. As DNA, the CDR3 is TGTGCCAGCAGCCAGGGACTGGGGTACACCGGGGAGCTGTTTTTT.

This clonotype was detected many times. This chain links TRBV20-1 with TRBJ2-7, with D unclear. Per germline, CDR1 DFQATT and CDR2 SNEGSKA (reference sequence). V dropped 2 bases and J dropped 2 bases, with 13 bases sitting between them. This CDR3 spans 14 amino acids. CDR3 sequence reads: CSARLAGVTYEQYF. The CDR3, as DNA: TGCAGTGCTAGACTGGCAGGTGTTACCTACGAGCAGTACTTC.

This chain links TRBV7-8 with TRBJ2-3; possible D gene TRBD1, 6 bases. The CDR3 has 18 amino acids. Between the trimmed V and J ends, which lost 5 bases and 0 bases, there was a span of 21 bases. CDR1 and CDR2 (germline): SGHVS, FQNEAQ. The CDR3 DNA reads TGTGCCAGCAGCCCGAATTCCGGACAGTACTCTAGCACAGATACGCAGTATTTT. Its translation is CASSPNSGQYSSTDTQYF.

This clonotype came up a few times. This may come from a read error, since a much larger clone is one base off. The V gene is TRBV9, the J gene TRBJ2-1; 9 bases align to TRBD1. CDR3 length: 16 residues. Germline values: CDR1 SGDLS, CDR2 YYNGEE. Trimming cost V 4 bases and J 6 bases; bases outside gene matches: 11. CDR3 nucleotide sequence: TGTGCCAGCAGCCCTCAATCGGGACAGGGCCGCAATGAGCAGTTCTTC. Its protein is CASSPQSGQGRNEQFF.

The sample holds one count of this clonotype. A read error is possible here, since a much larger clone lies one base away. The rearrangement uses TRBV7-3 and TRBJ2-1; TRBD1 is a possible D gene (8 bases). There are 16 residues in the CDR3. Germline assignment: CDR1 SGHTA and CDR2 FQGTGA. Trimming took 7 bases from V and 3 from J, leaving 19 bases between them. The DNA for the CDR3 is TGTGCCAGCAACCCAAACAGGGGGGGGTTCTACAATGAGCAGTTCTTC. As protein: CASNPNRGGFYNEQFF.

This clonotype was detected many times. V usage is TRBV5-1 and J usage is TRBJ2-5, with D maybe TRBD2 (6 bases). This CDR3 has 14 amino acids. V gave up 0 bases and J gave up 5 bases, with 11 bases separating them. Germline CDR1 and CDR2: SGHRS and YFSETQ. CDR3 amino acids: CASSLAMGTETQYF. Written as DNA, the CDR3 is TGCGCCAGCAGCTTGGCCATGGGGACTGAGACCCAGTACTTC.

A remark on this clonotype: A much bigger clone sits one base away, suggesting this may be a read error. V gene TRBV7-3 combines with J gene TRBJ1-1; possibly TRBD1 for D (5 bases). There are 14 residues in the CDR3. V lost 7 bases, J lost 2 bases, and 14 bases lay in between. The germline CDR1 and CDR2 sequences are SGHTA and FQGTGA. The CDR3 loop reads CASKSGGDNTEAFF. The DNA of the CDR3 is TGTGCCAGCAAGTCAGGAGGGGACAACACTGAAGCTTTCTTT.

This clonotype was observed a handful of times. J is TRBJ2-7 and V is TRBV7-2; tentatively, D is TRBD2 (6 bases). The germline CDR1 and CDR2 sequences are SGHTA and FQGNSA. The germline V and J ends were trimmed by 3 bases and 7 bases, with 16 bases remaining between them. The CDR3 loop spans 14 amino acids. CDR3 DNA sequence: TGTGCCAGCAGCTTCTCCCCCCTAGCGAATGAGCAGTACTTC. Translating it yields CASSFSPLANEQYF.

This clonotype was recorded a few times. The chain links TRBV20-1 to TRBJ2-2, with TRBD2 matching 16 bases. J lost 6 bases, V lost 5 bases, and 9 bases had no gene match. The CDR3 loop spans 17 amino acids. Germline assignment: CDR1 DFQATT and CDR2 SNEGSKA (reference sequence). DNA of the CDR3: TGCAGTGCTGAGGGACTAGCGGGGGGGCTTAGGTCCGGGGAGCTGTTTTTT. It encodes CSAEGLAGGLRSGELFF.

This clonotype was found a few times. At one end, the junction sequence differs from germline, possibly due to a read error. The V call is TRBV11-2, the J call TRBJ2-1; 8 bases map to TRBD2. CDR3 length: 16 residues. Germline values: CDR1 SGHAT, CDR2 FQNNGV. The CDR3: CASSLGRGAAYNERFF. CDR3 nucleotide sequence: TGTGCCAGCAGCTTAGGGCGGGGGGCGGCGTACAATGAGCGGTTCTTC.

This chain joins TRBV29-1 and TRBJ2-5; D not resolved. CDR1 is SQVTM, CDR2 ANQGSEA, per germline. This CDR3 is built from 14 residues. Trimming pared 2 bases from V and 7 bases from J, leaving 17 bases between. CDR3 sequence (DNA): TGCAGCGTTGAAACGGACCCCCGGATTGGGACCCAGTACTTC. It specifies CSVETDPRIGTQYF. The variable domain in full, completed from reference TRBV29-1 and TRBJ2-5, reads SAVISQKPSRDICQRGTSLTIQCQVDSQVTMMFWYRQQPGQSLTLIATANQGSEATYESGFVIDKFPISRPNLTFSTLTVSNMSPEDSSIYLCSVETDPRIGTQYFGPGTRLLVL.